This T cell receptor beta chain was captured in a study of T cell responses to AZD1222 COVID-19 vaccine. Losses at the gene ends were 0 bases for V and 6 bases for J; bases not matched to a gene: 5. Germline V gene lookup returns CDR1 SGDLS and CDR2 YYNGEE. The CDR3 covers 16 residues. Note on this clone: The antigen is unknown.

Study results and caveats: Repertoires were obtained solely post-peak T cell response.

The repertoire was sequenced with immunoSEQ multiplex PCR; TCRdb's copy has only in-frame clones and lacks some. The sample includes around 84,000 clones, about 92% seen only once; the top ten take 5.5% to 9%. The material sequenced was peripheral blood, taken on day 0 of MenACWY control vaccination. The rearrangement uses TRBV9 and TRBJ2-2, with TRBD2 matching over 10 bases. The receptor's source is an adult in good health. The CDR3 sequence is CASSVGLAGDPGELFF. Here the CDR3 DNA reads TGTGCCAGCAGCGTAGGCCTAGCGGGAGATCCCGGGGAGCTGTTTTTT. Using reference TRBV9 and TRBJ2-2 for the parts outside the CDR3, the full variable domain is DSGVTQTPKHLITATGQRVTLRCSPRSGDLSVYWYQQSLDQGLQFLIQYYNGEERAKGNILERFSAQQFPDLHSELNLSSLELGDSALYFCASSVGLAGDPGELFFGEGSRLTVL.